The 26 T cell receptor beta chains given below trace back to one sample, sequenced in a study of technical replicates of blood from a few donors. The method was immunoSEQ multiplex PCR; TCRdb's version includes in-frame clones alone and lacks a portion of them. The sample lists roughly 60,000 clones, nearly 95% occurring once. Source material: PBMCs. Receptor source: a human donor in good health. Some clones in this sample may be carry-over from other donors' samples.

This chain links TRBV11-2 with TRBJ2-7; TRBD1 agrees at 7 bases. CDR1 and CDR2 (germline): SGHAT, FQNNGV. The CDR3 consists of 15 residues. Germline trimming cut 0 bases from V and 2 bases from J; bases unmatched to any gene: 4. The CDR3 sequence: CASSLDGTETYEQYF. DNA for the CDR3: TGTGCCAGCAGCTTAGATGGGACAGAAACCTACGAGCAGTACTTC. The variable domain in full, with the rest retrieved from reference TRBV11-2 and TRBJ2-7, is EAGVAQSPRYKIIEKRQSVAFWCNPISGHATLYWYQQILGQGPKLLIQFQNNGVVDDSQLPKDRFSAERLKGVDSTLKIQPAKLEDSAVYLCASSLDGTETYEQYFGPGTRLTVT.

V usage is TRBV6-6 and J usage is TRBJ1-1, with no clear D. V was clipped by 0 bases and J by 3 bases, with 5 bases between them. This CDR3 comprises 13 residues. Germline lookup yields CDR1 MNHNY and CDR2 SVGAGI (reference sequence). In DNA form, the CDR3 reads TGTGCCAGCAGTTACTCACCGGACACTGAAGCTTTCTTT. Protein product: CASSYSPDTEAFF.

The genes are TRBV28 and TRBJ2-3; no definite D call. Germline V lookup: CDR1 MDHEN, CDR2 SYDVKM. Trimming took 3 bases from V and 3 from J, leaving 4 bases between them. The CDR3 is 12 amino acids. CDR3 loop: CASSLRTDTQYF. The CDR3 nucleotides read TGTGCCAGCAGTTTGAGAACAGATACGCAGTATTTT.

This clone was seen once. This sequence joins TRBV7-7 and TRBJ2-7; TRBD2 agrees at 7 bases. This CDR3 has 14 residues. Germline-derived CDR1 and CDR2 are SSHAT and FNYEAQ (reference sequence). V shed 5 bases and J 5 bases; nucleotides not matched to a gene: 9. In DNA, the CDR3 is TGTGCCAGCAGCGTTCTTAGGACTAGTGACGAGCAGTACTTC. Encoded protein: CASSVLRTSDEQYF.

This chain uses TRBV6-1 with TRBJ2-1; 8 nucleotides agree with TRBD1. The CDR3 loop spans 14 amino acids. CDR1 is MNHNS, CDR2 SASEGT, per germline. Losses at the gene ends were 5 bases for V and 8 bases for J; bases not matched to a gene: 8. CDR3 sequence: CASSTQGGWYEQFF. The DNA for the CDR3 is TGTGCCAGCAGTACACAGGGGGGCTGGTATGAGCAGTTCTTC.

Of note for this clone: This specimen includes other DNA sequences encoding the same CDR3. The rearrangement uses TRBV6-6 and TRBJ1-2; 7 nucleotides line up with TRBD1. Germline CDR1 is MNHNY and CDR2 is SVGAGI (reference sequence). This CDR3 has 14 amino acids. J lost 2 bases, V lost 0 bases, and 0 bases had no gene match. The CDR3 reads CASSYSGQNYGYTF. DNA of the CDR3: TGTGCCAGCAGTTACTCGGGACAGAACTATGGCTACACCTTC.

The gene calls are TRBV5-1 and TRBJ2-2; 8 bases match TRBD2. This CDR3 is built from 14 residues. The germline V gene encodes CDR1 SGHRS and CDR2 YFSETQ. With 5 bases clipped from V and 8 bases from J, the junction kept 8 bases outside the gene matches. The CDR3: CASRYLSGSGELFF. CDR3 DNA sequence: TGCGCCAGCAGGTATCTCAGCGGGAGTGGGGAGCTGTTTTTT.

The rearrangement uses TRBV4-2 and TRBJ2-1, with 8 bases lining up with TRBD2. The CDR3 is 16 residues long. V shed 3 bases, J shed 9 bases, and the junction held 13 bases outside the gene matches. Per the germline V gene, CDR1 is LGHNA and CDR2 is YNFKEQ. CDR3 DNA sequence: TGTGCCAGCAGCCAGCTAGGGGGACTAGTCGGCATTGAGCAGTTCTTC. Encoded protein: CASSQLGGLVGIEQFF.

V is TRBV7-8 and J is TRBJ2-1; D is perhaps TRBD2 (5 bases). The CDR3 extends over 15 amino acids. Trimming cost V 5 bases and J 2 bases, with 13 bases left between them. Per germline, CDR1 SGHVS and CDR2 FQNEAQ. CDR3 coding DNA: TGTGCCAGCAGCCCCGGACTTGCCCCCTACAATGAGCAGTTCTTC. Translating it yields CASSPGLAPYNEQFF. Based on the CDR3 plus reference TRBV7-8 and TRBJ2-1, the full variable domain is GAGVSQSPRYKVAKRGQDVALRCDPISGHVSLFWYQQALGQGPEFLTYFQNEAQLDKSGLPSDRFFAERPEGSVSTLKIQRTQQEDSAVYLCASSPGLAPYNEQFFGPGTRLTVL.

The gene calls are TRBV7-2 and TRBJ2-2, with D possibly TRBD2 on 6 matching bases. Deletions cut 3 bases from V and 9 bases from J, with 11 bases between. The germline V gene encodes CDR1 SGHTA and CDR2 FQGNSA. The CDR3 loop spans 13 amino acids. CDR3 loop: CASSFLGGRELFF. The DNA for the CDR3 is TGTGCCAGCAGCTTCCTCGGGGGTCGGGAGCTGTTTTTT.

The chain uses TRBV7-2 and TRBJ2-1, with 12 bases fitting TRBD2. Per germline, CDR1 SGHTA and CDR2 FQGNSA. V lost 3 bases and J lost 6; bases outside the gene matches: 3. There are 15 residues in the CDR3. CDR3 DNA sequence: TGTGCCAGCAGCTTTACTAGCGGGGGGTTCAATGAGCAGTTCTTC. Protein: CASSFTSGGFNEQFF.

The chain is built from TRBV5-1 and TRBJ2-7, with 7 bases fitting TRBD2. The CDR3 covers 13 residues. Trimming removed 4 bases from V and 0 bases from J; junction bases left unmatched: 1. Germline values: CDR1 SGHRS, CDR2 YFSETQ. For the CDR3, the DNA is TGCGCCAGCAGCCGGGACTACTCCTACGAGCAGTACTTC. Translation: CASSRDYSYEQYF.

This chain joins TRBV4-3 and TRBJ1-4, with 8 positions matching TRBD1. Germline trimming cut 4 bases from V and 7 bases from J; bases unmatched to any gene: 5. The CDR3 loop spans 14 amino acids. CDR1 is LGHNA and CDR2 is YSLEER in the germline V gene. As DNA, the CDR3 is TGCGCCAGCAGCCCGACAGGGGCGGGTGAAAAACTGTTTTTT. Amino acid sequence: CASSPTGAGEKLFF.

The chain has TRBV29-1 and TRBJ2-7; 10 positions agree with TRBD2. Trimming at V came to 2 bases and at J to 1 base, leaving 8 bases not matched to a gene. This CDR3 comprises 16 residues. CDR1 SQVTM and CDR2 ANQGSEA come from the germline V gene. The CDR3 nucleotides read TGCAGCGTTGAATATCGGGCTAGCGGGAGATCCTACGAGCAGTACTTC. It is translated as CSVEYRASGRSYEQYF.

The CDR3 DNA is TGTGCCAGCAGCCTAACTAACTATGGCTACACCTTC. Translating it yields CASSLTNYGYTF. The chain combines TRBV7-9 with TRBJ1-2; D unclear. There are 12 residues in the CDR3. The germline CDR1 and CDR2 sequences are SEHNR and FQNEAQ (reference sequence). The V gene lost 5 bases and the J gene lost 0 bases, with 4 bases spanning the gap.

This chain links TRBV11-1 with TRBJ1-1; TRBD1 aligns across 8 bases. The CDR3 is made up of 15 amino acids. Germline loops: CDR1 SGHAT, CDR2 FQDESV (reference sequence). V trimming: 5 bases; J trimming: 1 base; junction bases outside the gene matches: 6. CDR3 coding DNA: TGTGCCAGCAGCACACCCACAGGGGGGAACACTGAAGCTTTCTTT. Residues: CASSTPTGGNTEAFF.

The chain uses TRBV11-2 and TRBJ2-4, with unresolved D. This CDR3 is built from 14 residues. Germline V lookup: CDR1 SGHAT, CDR2 FQNNGV. V was shortened by 4 bases and J by 0 bases, with 7 bases between the two germline ends. The CDR3 protein is CASSSALAKNIQYF. CDR3 nucleotide sequence: TGTGCCAGCAGCTCCGCACTAGCCAAAAACATTCAGTACTTC.

CDR3 in DNA: TGCGCCAGCAGCCCAGGGGAGTTCGCGAACACCGGGGAGCTGTTTTTT. Protein sequence: CASSPGEFANTGELFF. The V gene is TRBV5-1, the J gene TRBJ2-2; the D gene is possibly TRBD1 (6 bases). The CDR3 totals 16 residues. Germline V gene sequence: CDR1 SGHRS, CDR2 YFSETQ. V gave up 4 bases and J gave up 0 bases, with 13 bases separating them.

The chain has TRBV11-3 and TRBJ2-1; 8 bases match TRBD2. This CDR3 has 16 amino acids. J lost 4 bases, V lost 5 bases, and 10 bases had no gene match. The germline V gene encodes CDR1 SGHNT and CDR2 YENEEA. CDR3: CASSPEMRGAYNEQFF. CDR3 DNA sequence: TGTGCCAGCAGCCCCGAAATGCGGGGGGCGTACAATGAGCAGTTCTTC.

The chain links TRBV25-1 to TRBJ2-7; 7 positions agree with TRBD2. Trimming cost V 4 bases and J 3 bases; bases outside gene matches: 9. The CDR3 extends over 15 amino acids. From germline, CDR1 is MGHDK and CDR2 SYGVNS. The CDR3: CASSGRSGTLYEQYF. The CDR3 DNA reads TGTGCCAGCAGTGGCAGGAGCGGGACCCTCTACGAGCAGTACTTC.

The chain combines TRBV7-6 with TRBJ2-7; 8 bases fit TRBD2. The CDR3 is made up of 13 amino acids. J lost 7 bases, V lost 1 base, and 3 bases had no gene match. Germline V gene data show CDR1 as SGHVS and CDR2 as FNYEAQ. CDR3 protein: CASSLDLAGEQYF. Here the CDR3 DNA reads TGTGCCAGCAGCTTAGACTTAGCGGGGGAGCAGTACTTC.

The J gene is TRBJ2-2, the V gene TRBV15; no clear D gene. The CDR3 is made up of 16 amino acids. V lost 0 bases to trimming and J lost 6 bases, with 14 bases between them. In germline, CDR1 is LNHNV, CDR2 YYDKDF (reference sequence). The CDR3 spells CATSREAWQYSGELFF. The CDR3 DNA reads as TGTGCCACCAGCAGAGAAGCGTGGCAGTATTCCGGGGAGCTGTTTTTT.

The CDR3 loop is CASRPRSGANVLTF. The CDR3 bases are TGTGCCAGCCGCCCGCGCTCTGGGGCCAACGTCCTGACTTTC. V usage is TRBV11-1 and J usage is TRBJ2-6; D not certain. This CDR3 is 14 amino acids long. CDR1 is SGHAT and CDR2 is FQDESV in the germline V gene (reference sequence). Deletions cut 8 bases from V and 0 bases from J, with 8 bases between.

This chain joins TRBV7-9 and TRBJ1-5; D remains unclear. Between the trimmed V and J ends, which lost 3 bases and 0 bases, there was a span of 9 bases. Germline V gene sequence: CDR1 SEHNR, CDR2 FQNEAQ (reference sequence). The CDR3 spans 15 residues. CDR3 loop: CASSLWGGSNQPQHF. CDR3 DNA: TGTGCCAGCAGCTTGTGGGGAGGTAGCAATCAGCCCCAGCATTTT.

The chain recombines TRBV7-9 with TRBJ1-2; D gene unclear. V lost 8 bases and J 1 base, leaving 8 bases between the germline ends. Looked up from germline, CDR1 is SEHNR and CDR2 is FQNEAQ (reference sequence). The CDR3 length is 12 residues. As DNA, the CDR3 is TGTGCCAGCGTCCCACTTAACTATGGCTACACCTTC. It codes for CASVPLNYGYTF.

This chain uses TRBV6-5 with TRBJ2-7, with D perhaps TRBD2 (6 bases). This CDR3 comprises 15 residues. Between the trimmed V and J ends, which lost 1 base and 4 bases, there was a span of 14 bases. Germline V gene sequence: CDR1 MNHEY, CDR2 SVGAGI. CDR3 nucleotide sequence: TGTGCCAGCAGTTACTGGCGGGGTGGAGAATACGAGCAGTACTTC. Its protein is CASSYWRGGEYEQYF.